The 18 T cell receptor beta chains presented below share a single source sample, sequenced in a study of regulatory T cells in long-lasting Graves disease. To make TCR beta libraries, researchers used iRepertoire HTBI primers and Arm-PCR of CDR3 regions. From the multiplex PCR reads, TCRdb called clonotypes with MiXCR, one entry per CDR3 protein. The table has about 470,000 distinct CDR3 sequences, around 21% seen once. Time point denoted: persistent/refractory GD, antithyroid drugs over 5 years with positive TRAb. PBMC-extracted RNA yielded the TCR library. Sequencing used peripheral blood mononuclear cells (PBMCs), obtained when the disease was refractory, from a patient treated with antithyroid drugs. The receptors derive from a female donor with Graves disease.

In this sample, this clonotype turned up many times. This chain links TRBV30 with TRBJ1-2; a possible D gene is TRBD1 (6 bases). Trimming took 0 bases from V and 13 from J, leaving 12 bases between them. The CDR3 covers 11 residues. The germline V gene has CDR1 GTSNPN and CDR2 SVGIG (reference sequence). The CDR3 is CAWSVGGRPTF. Here the CDR3 DNA reads TGTGCCTGGAGTGTTGGGGGGCGCCCCACCTTC.

This clonotype was seen at least ten times. The rearrangement joins TRBV6-2 or TRBV6-3 to TRBJ2-7, with 7 bases that match TRBD1. The CDR3 is 12 residues long. V shed 8 bases and J 4 bases; nucleotides not matched to a gene: 5. CDR1 and CDR2 from the germline V gene are MNHEY and SVGEGT. The CDR3 DNA is TGTGCCAGCTGGGACAGAGGGTACGAGCAGTACTTC. Encoded protein: CASWDRGYEQYF.

The count of this clonotype is one. V and J are TRBV19 and TRBJ1-1; D gene unclear. Deletions cut 7 bases from V and 0 bases from J, with 9 bases between. Germline V gene sequence: CDR1 LNHDA, CDR2 SQIVND (reference sequence). There are 13 residues in the CDR3. Here the CDR3 reads CASNKGVNTEAFF. The CDR3 DNA sequence: TGTGCCAGTAACAAGGGAGTGAACACTGAAGCTTTCTTT. The whole variable domain, remainder taken from reference TRBV19 and TRBJ1-1, is DGGITQSPKYLFRKEGQNVTLSCEQNLNHDAMYWYRQDPGQGLRLIYYSQIVNDFQKGDIAEGYSVSREKKESFPLTVTSAQKNPTAFYLCASNKGVNTEAFFGQGTRLTVV.

The table lists this clonotype with many counts. This chain's CDR3 is CASSQTHKGEQYF. The CDR3, as DNA: TGTGCCAGCAGCCAGACCCACAAGGGGGAGCAGTACTTC. The chain couples TRBV6-2 or TRBV6-3 to TRBJ2-7; a weak D match, TRBD1 (5 bases). Germline CDR1 MNHEY, CDR2 SVGEGT. V dropped 6 bases and J dropped 7 bases, with 16 bases sitting between them. The CDR3 is made up of 13 amino acids.

V and J are TRBV28 and TRBJ2-7; 9 positions match TRBD1. CDR1 is MDHEN, CDR2 SYDVKM, per germline. V dropped 10 bases and J dropped 6; count of bases not matched to a gene: 4. The CDR3 sequence is 11 residues long. The CDR3 nucleotides are TGTGCCACCCGACAGGGGGGCGAGCAGTACTTC. The encoded protein is CATRQGGEQYF.

This clonotype turned up a few times. V usage is TRBV7-9 and J usage is TRBJ2-7, with D tentatively TRBD2 (5 bases). Trimming pared 5 bases from V and 2 bases from J, leaving 28 bases between. This CDR3 spans 19 amino acids. Germline CDR1 is SEHNR and CDR2 is FQNEAQ (reference sequence). The CDR3 nucleotides are TGTGCCAGCAGCCCTCGGTCAGGTTTGAGGGATAGCGAAACCTACGAGCAGTACTTC. Its translation is CASSPRSGLRDSETYEQYF.

Many counts were recorded for this clonotype. This chain links TRBV28 with TRBJ1-5; 8 bases fit TRBD1. CDR1 is MDHEN, CDR2 SYDVKM, per germline. V lost 6 bases to trimming and J lost 5 bases; unmatched junction nucleotides: 6. The CDR3 length is 14 residues. The CDR3 sequence: CASSLQGVDQPQHF. CDR3 sequence (DNA): TGTGCCAGCAGCTTACAGGGGGTTGATCAGCCCCAGCATTTT.

This clonotype was picked up many times. This chain joins TRBV28 and TRBJ2-5; D gene uncertain. Germline CDR1 and CDR2: MDHEN and SYDVKM. V was trimmed by 7 bases and J by 5 bases, leaving 8 bases between them. The CDR3 loop spans 11 amino acids. CDR3: CASTPGETQYF. For the CDR3, the DNA is TGTGCCAGCACCCCCGGGGAGACCCAGTACTTC.

The CDR3 is CASSPSEIEDEKLFF. The CDR3 DNA is TGTGCCAGCAGCCCAAGCGAAATCGAGGATGAAAAACTGTTTTTT. The rearrangement joins TRBV7-6 to TRBJ1-4; D not resolved. Germline V gene data show CDR1 as SGHVS and CDR2 as FNYEAQ. V gave up 5 bases and J gave up 6 bases, with 16 bases separating them. This CDR3 region has 15 residues.

This clonotype has at least ten counts. V is TRBV2 and J is TRBJ2-7, with D perhaps TRBD1 or TRBD2 (5 bases each). This CDR3 spans 17 amino acids. V was shortened by 11 bases and J by 4 bases, with 30 bases between the two germline ends. Germline lookup yields CDR1 SNHLY and CDR2 FYNNEI. CDR3 bases: TGTGCCTGCGCGACCCGGGACGATTCGGGTTACGATTACGAGCAGTACTTC. It is translated as CACATRDDSGYDYEQYF.

This clonotype was observed many times. This chain uses TRBV10-3 with TRBJ2-2; D possibly corresponds to TRBD1 (7 bases). The V gene lost 7 bases and the J gene lost 4 bases, with 16 bases spanning the gap. Germline loops: CDR1 ENHRY, CDR2 SYGVKD. This CDR3 spans 15 amino acids. The CDR3 spells CAITSDRVGTGELFF. Here the CDR3 DNA reads TGTGCCATCACTAGCGACAGGGTTGGCACCGGGGAGCTGTTTTTT.

The table lists this clonotype with a few counts. A read error is likely, as this CDR3 ends without the conserved phenylalanine or tryptophan. The genes are TRBV7-9 and TRBJ2-7, with TRBD2 matching over 8 bases. The trim removed 2 bases at V and 4 bases at J, leaving 4 bases unmatched. This CDR3 comprises 14 residues. Looked up from germline, CDR1 is SEHNR and CDR2 is FQNEAQ (reference sequence). CDR3 nucleotide sequence: TGTGCCAGCAGCTTACAACTAGCGGCGTACGAGCAGTACTCC. It encodes CASSLQLAAYEQYS.

The genes are TRBV7-9 and TRBJ2-2, with a tentative D call TRBD2 (5 bases). The CDR3 is 15 residues long. V lost 5 bases and J lost 2, with 12 bases in between. The V gene's germline CDR1 is SEHNR and CDR2 FQNEAQ (reference sequence). CDR3 in DNA: TGTGCCAGCAGCACGGGGTTTCTCAACACCGGGGAGCTGTTTTTT. This sequence encodes CASSTGFLNTGELFF.

Many counts were recorded for this clonotype. The gene calls are TRBV11-2 and TRBJ2-5, with 8 positions matching TRBD1. The CDR3 length is 15 residues. With 5 bases clipped from V and 5 bases from J, the junction kept 10 bases outside the gene matches. Germline CDR1 and CDR2: SGHAT and FQNNGV. CDR3 in amino acids: CASSPDSGGGETQYF. CDR3 nucleotides: TGTGCCAGCAGCCCCGATTCAGGGGGCGGGGAGACCCAGTACTTC.

The chain has TRBV9 and TRBJ2-5, with 7 nucleotides matching TRBD1. The last part of the DNA fits TRBJ2-7 better; the J call may be wrong. This CDR3 has 14 residues. Germline lookup yields CDR1 SGDLS and CDR2 YYNGEE. The CDR3 protein is CASSDRGTANEQYF. The CDR3 coding sequence is TGTGCCAGCAGCGATAGGGGGACAGCTAACGAGCAGTACTTC.

The rearrangement joins TRBV7-2 to TRBJ2-2, with a tentative D call TRBD2 (5 bases). Germline V gene sequence: CDR1 SGHTA, CDR2 FQGNSA. CDR3 length equals 15 residues. With 3 bases removed from V and 9 bases from J, the gap between germline ends came to 17 bases. CDR3 protein: CASSLRRNQARELFF. In nucleotides, the CDR3 is TGTGCCAGCAGCTTGCGGAGGAACCAGGCACGGGAGCTGTTTTTT.

Ten or more counts support this clonotype. The V call is TRBV29-1, the J call TRBJ2-5, with 11 bases aligning to TRBD1. J lost 4 bases, V lost 7 bases, and 2 bases had no gene match. Germline V gene data show CDR1 as SQVTM and CDR2 as ANQGSEA. The CDR3 length is 12 residues. This CDR3 is CSGTGGRETQYF. CDR3 nucleotides: TGCAGCGGGACAGGGGGCAGAGAGACCCAGTACTTC. The entire variable domain, with the rest obtained from reference TRBV29-1 and TRBJ2-5, is as follows: SAVISQKPSRDICQRGTSLTIQCQVDSQVTMMFWYRQQPGQSLTLIATANQGSEATYESGFVIDKFPISRPNLTFSTLTVSNMSPEDSSIYLCSGTGGRETQYFGPGTRLLVL.

Many counts were recorded for this clonotype. The J gene is TRBJ2-7, the V gene TRBV6-1; unclear D gene. In germline, CDR1 is MNHNS, CDR2 SASEGT. The CDR3 spans 14 residues. Deletions cut 6 bases from V and 2 bases from J, with 14 bases between. The CDR3 nucleotides read TGTGCCAGCAGCCCCGTACCCGAGACCTACGAGCAGTACTTC. This codes for CASSPVPETYEQYF.